The present T cell receptor (beta chain) was sequenced within a study of regulatory T cells in long-lasting Graves disease. Overall study context: Persistent cases took antithyroid drugs over 5 years and stayed TSH receptor antibody positive. Whole-study results and caveats: Repertoires from persistent disease leaned toward TRBV28, TRBJ1-2 and TRBJ2-5. For persistent Graves' patients, TCR diversity was lower than for newly diagnosed ones.

Construction of the TCR beta libraries employed iRepertoire HTBI primers in conjunction with Arm-PCR of CDR3 regions. TCRdb re-called the multiplex PCR reads with MiXCR, one entry per CDR3 protein. This table has 400,000 to 500,000 distinct CDR3 sequences, approximately 22% appearing once. V was pared by 3 bases and J by 2 bases, with 14 bases between. Germline V CDR1 and CDR2: KGHSH, LQKENI. The CDR3 is 15 amino acids. Described time point: persistent/refractory GD, antithyroid drugs over 5 years with positive TRAb. RNA extracted from PBMCs served as the sequencing template. On this clonotype: Its antigen remains unidentified.

The material sequenced was peripheral blood mononuclear cells (PBMCs), taken when the disease was refractory, from a patient treated with antithyroid drugs. The chain has TRBV18 and TRBJ2-7; maybe TRBD1 (5 bases). This TCR came from a female donor with Graves disease. The CDR3 nucleotides read TGTGCCAGCTCACCCCAGGGCCACCAAACCTACGAGCAGTACTTC. It encodes CASSPQGHQTYEQYF.